The clone carrying this T cell receptor beta chain has at least ten counts. Construction of the TCRbeta library involved unique molecular identifiers. A single record per CDR3 protein comes from TCRdb applying MiXCR to the PCR reads. The repertoire holds hundreds of thousands of distinct CDR3 sequences, with around 17% as singletons. This specimen belongs to a study of T-cell reconstitution after alpha-beta-depleted transplantation in children. The V end was cut by 0 bases, the J end by 2 bases, with 7 bases between. The CDR3 has 14 residues. The germline gives CDR1 SGHRS, CDR2 YFSETQ. Sample: PBMCs from the stem cell graft donor, taken from the stem cell graft. The chain links TRBV5-1 to TRBJ2-3, with a weak D call TRBD2 (6 bases). The TCR comes from a human donor who donated a stem cell graft to a child with acute myeloid leukemia. For the CDR3, the DNA is TGCGCCAGCAGCTTGGTAGCGGACACAGATACGCAGTATTTT. As protein: CASSLVADTDTQYF.